This TCR beta chain is from a study of OX40 agonist ivuxolimab in advanced cancers. Profiled with immunoSEQ multiplex PCR; TCRdb holds only in-frame clones, not every one. The sample carries over 80,000 clones, approximately 91% recorded once. This clone came up many times. CDR1 is SGHNT, CDR2 YYREEE, per germline (reference sequence). V was pared by 1 base and J by 0 bases, with 4 bases between. This CDR3 is built from 13 residues. This clonotype was sampled from an adult with an advanced solid tumor such as melanoma, head and neck, liver or kidney cancer. The sample here was CD4+ or CD8+ T cells sorted from blood, taken in a trial of the OX40 agonist ivuxolimab. The chain recombines TRBV5-4 with TRBJ1-1; no clear D gene. CDR3 sequence (DNA): TGTGCCAGCAGCTTGCAGATGAACACTGAAGCTTTCTTT. Protein: CASSLQMNTEAFF.